These 7 T cell receptor beta chains came from one sample sequenced in a study of blood T cell repertoires in COVID-19. Assay: immunoSEQ multiplex PCR; the TCRdb copy retains only in-frame clones and omits some. This table holds about 49,000 clones, about 87% found once. Material: peripheral blood. The receptors originated from a woman over 75 with COVID-19, enrolled during active disease.

V gene TRBV28 combines with J gene TRBJ1-1, with 7 bases fitting TRBD1. Trimming took 3 bases from V and 11 from J; bases not matched to a gene: 18. From germline, CDR1 is MDHEN and CDR2 SYDVKM. The CDR3 spans 16 residues. The CDR3 sequence: CASSLLLQGTETLAFF. DNA for the CDR3: TGTGCCAGCAGTTTGCTCTTACAGGGGACAGAAACGCTGGCTTTCTTT.

V usage is TRBV20-1 and J usage is TRBJ2-7; 8 bases align to TRBD2. Germline-derived CDR1 and CDR2 are DFQATT and SNEGSKA (reference sequence). V lost 3 bases to trimming and J lost 3 bases; unmatched junction nucleotides: 10. CDR3 size: 15 residues. The CDR3 protein is CSASLHPRGVYEQYF. The CDR3 nucleotides read TGCAGTGCTAGTCTACACCCGCGGGGGGTCTACGAGCAGTACTTC.

The V gene is TRBV24-1, the J gene TRBJ1-1, with a possible D match to TRBD1 (5 bases). CDR1 KGHDR and CDR2 SFDVKD come from the germline V gene. The V end lost 3 bases, the J end lost 5 bases, and 9 bases lay between the germline ends. This CDR3 region has 13 residues. Here the CDR3 DNA reads TGTGCCACCAGTGATAGCAGGGTGACTGAAGCTTTCTTT. As protein: CATSDSRVTEAFF.

The V gene is TRBV6-1, the J gene TRBJ1-2; 11 positions match TRBD1. CDR1 and CDR2 from the germline V gene are MNHNS and SASEGT. V lost 1 base and J lost 7; bases outside the gene matches: 2. The CDR3 has 14 amino acids. The CDR3: CASSEVGTGGGYTF. The CDR3 DNA reads TGTGCCAGCAGTGAAGTCGGGACAGGGGGTGGCTACACCTTC.

J is TRBJ2-7 and V is TRBV6-5, with TRBD1 matching over 9 bases. The germline V gene encodes CDR1 MNHEY and CDR2 SVGAGI. CDR3 length: 13 amino acids. The junction had 3 bases not matched to a gene; V was cut back by 6 bases and J by 3 bases. CDR3 sequence (DNA): TGTGCCAGCAGAGGACAGGGGTTCTACGAGCAGTACTTC. Translated: CASRGQGFYEQYF.

The V call is TRBV18, the J call TRBJ1-1; maybe TRBD1 (5 bases). Trimming took 3 bases from V and 0 from J, leaving 8 bases between them. Germline lookup yields CDR1 KGHSH and CDR2 LQKENI. CDR3 length equals 14 residues. The CDR3 reads CASSPGRVNTEAFF. The CDR3 nucleotides are TGTGCCAGCTCACCGGGCAGGGTGAACACTGAAGCTTTCTTT.

CDR3 protein: CASSAGQSGNTIYF. CDR3 nucleotides: TGCGCCAGCAGCGCGGGACAGTCTGGAAACACCATATATTTT. This sequence joins TRBV5-1 and TRBJ1-3, with 7 positions matching TRBD1. Trimming at V came to 4 bases and at J to 1 base, leaving 2 bases not matched to a gene. Germline CDR1 reads SGHRS; CDR2 reads YFSETQ. This CDR3 spans 14 amino acids.